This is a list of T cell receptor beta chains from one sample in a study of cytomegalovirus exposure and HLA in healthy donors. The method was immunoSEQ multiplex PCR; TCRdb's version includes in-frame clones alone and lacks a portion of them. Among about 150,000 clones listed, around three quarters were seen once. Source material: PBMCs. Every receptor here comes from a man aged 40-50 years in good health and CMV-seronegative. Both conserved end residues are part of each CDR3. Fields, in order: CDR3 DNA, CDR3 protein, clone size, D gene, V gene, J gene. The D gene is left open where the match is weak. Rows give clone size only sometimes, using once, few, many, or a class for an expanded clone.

TGTGCCAGCAGCCGACGACAAGGGACACCCTCTGCAACTAATGAAAAACTGTTTTTT	CASSRRQGTPSATNEKLFF	few	NA	TRBV14	TRBJ1-4
TGTGCCAGTAGTATGACAGAATGGTATACTAATGAAAAACTGTTTTTT	CASSMTEWYTNEKLFF	NA	NA	TRBV19	TRBJ1-4
TGTGCCAGTAGTATACAGGGCGGTCAGCCCCAGCATTTT	CASSIQGGQPQHF	NA	NA	TRBV19	TRBJ1-5
TGTGCCAGCAGCTTGCGTCTAGCGGGAGTCAACAATGAGCAGTTCTTC	CASSLRLAGVNNEQFF	few	TRBD2	TRBV2	TRBJ2-1
TGTGCCAGCAGTTCGACAGGCCGGGGCTACGAGCAGTACTTC	CASSSTGRGYEQYF	NA	NA	TRBV27	TRBJ2-7
TGTGCCAGTAGTGACAGAGACTACAATGAGCAGTTCTTC	CASSDRDYNEQFF	NA	NA	TRBV19	TRBJ2-1
TGTGCCAGCAGCTTAAACATCGGGGAAAATGAGCAGTTCTTC	CASSLNIGENEQFF	NA	NA	TRBV7-9	TRBJ2-1
TGTGCCAGTAGTATTGACAATTACTCCTACGAGCAGTACTTC	CASSIDNYSYEQYF	few	NA	TRBV19	TRBJ2-7
TGTGCCAGCAGCCAAGATCCGACTAGCCCCTACGAGCAGTACTTC	CASSQDPTSPYEQYF	NA	TRBD2	TRBV4-2	TRBJ2-7
TGTGCCAGCAGTTTGGAGGGCGGGGAAGAGACCCAGTACTTC	CASSLEGGEETQYF	NA	NA	TRBV28	TRBJ2-5
TGTGCCAGCAGCTTGGACCAGGGATACTCCTACGAGCAGTACTTC	CASSLDQGYSYEQYF	NA	NA	TRBV5-8	TRBJ2-7
TGTGCCAGCAGAACCGGACAGGGTTACGAGCAGTACTTC	CASRTGQGYEQYF	NA	TRBD1	TRBV7-9	TRBJ2-7
TGTGCCAGCAGTTACGGGACCCGCGGAGGGTACGAGCAGTACTTC	CASSYGTRGGYEQYF	NA	NA	TRBV6-6	TRBJ2-7
TGTGCCAGTAGTATATCAGCGGGACGCTACAATGAGCAGTTCTTC	CASSISAGRYNEQFF	NA	TRBD2	TRBV19	TRBJ2-1
TGCGCCAGCAGCCGGGACAGGGAAAACATTCAGTACTTC	CASSRDRENIQYF	NA	TRBD1	TRBV10-1	TRBJ2-4
TGCGCCAGCAGCCAAGTAGGTGGGAGTGGGTACGAGCAGTACTTC	CASSQVGGSGYEQYF	NA	NA	TRBV4-1	TRBJ2-7
TGTGCCAGCAGTTCCACGGGGAGGGGGAGCTCCTACGAGCAGTACTTC	CASSSTGRGSSYEQYF	NA	NA	TRBV28	TRBJ2-7
TGTGCCAGTAGTAATTTGGGACAGGGAGTGGAAAAACTGTTTTTT	CASSNLGQGVEKLFF	NA	TRBD1	TRBV19	TRBJ1-4
TGTGCCAGCGTACCTCTCAAGGGGGCGGGTGGCTACACCTTC	CASVPLKGAGGYTF	NA	TRBD1	TRBV2	TRBJ1-2
TGCGCCAGCAGCCGGACTAGCGGGGGGACCAGCACAGATACGCAGTATTTT	CASSRTSGGTSTDTQYF	NA	TRBD2	TRBV4-1	TRBJ2-3
TGTGCCAGCAGACGACATCCGGGACTAGCGGGGGGGCAAGAGAGCCAGTACTTC	CASRRHPGLAGGQESQYF	NA	TRBD2	TRBV28	TRBJ2-5
TGTGCCTGGAGTGTAGGAGGGTATGGCTACACCTTC	CAWSVGGYGYTF	NA	NA	TRBV30	TRBJ1-2
TGTGCCAGCAGCACTGGACTAGCGACCTACAATGAGCAGTTCTTC	CASSTGLATYNEQFF	NA	TRBD2	TRBV5-4	TRBJ2-1
TGTGCCAGCGGTCTACAGGGGGCTGGAAACACCATATATTTT	CASGLQGAGNTIYF	once	TRBD1	TRBV7-2	TRBJ1-3
TGTGCCAGCAGCGTCTTAGACCAACAGGGGGTGGTCTATGGCTACACCTTC	CASSVLDQQGVVYGYTF	NA	TRBD1	TRBV9	TRBJ1-2
TGTGCCAGCAGCTTGGAAACTAGCGGGAGGACCAATGAGCAGTTCTTC	CASSLETSGRTNEQFF	NA	TRBD2	TRBV5-6	TRBJ2-1
TGTGCCAGCTCAGAAGGGCCCCCGGGACAGGAAGGAACTAACTATGGCTACACCTTC	CASSEGPPGQEGTNYGYTF	NA	TRBD1	TRBV18	TRBJ1-2
TGTGTCAGCAGCTTAACAGCCCATGTGAACACTGAAGCTTTCTTT	CVSSLTAHVNTEAFF	NA	NA	TRBV7-9	TRBJ1-1
TGTGCCAGCAGCTTAGTAAGCGGGAGGTCCGGGGAGCTGTTTTTT	CASSLVSGRSGELFF	NA	TRBD2	TRBV7-9	TRBJ2-2
TGTGCCAGCAGCCAAGATCGAACAGGAGCCTACGAGCAGTACTTC	CASSQDRTGAYEQYF	NA	NA	TRBV4-2	TRBJ2-7
TGTGCCAGCAGTCCAGGACCGGGACTCTCCTACAATGAGCAGTTCTTC	CASSPGPGLSYNEQFF	NA	NA	TRBV27	TRBJ2-1
TGTGCCAGCAGCTTGAGTACTAGCGGGAGTCTTGCGGCAGATACGCAGTATTTT	CASSLSTSGSLAADTQYF	NA	TRBD2	TRBV5-4	TRBJ2-3
TGTGCCAGCAGCAGGACTAGCGGGAAGAACACCGGGGAGCTGTTTTTT	CASSRTSGKNTGELFF	NA	TRBD2	TRBV2	TRBJ2-2
TGTGCCAGCAGCCAACAGGTTTCGAACACCGGGGAGCTGTTTTTT	CASSQQVSNTGELFF	NA	NA	TRBV14	TRBJ2-2
TGTGCCAGCAGCTACTGGGAGGAGGCTAGCACAGATACGCAGTATTTT	CASSYWEEASTDTQYF	NA	NA	TRBV7-2	TRBJ2-3
TGTGCCACCAGCAGAGAGGGGGGGCCCCCAGATACGCAGTATTTT	CATSREGGPPDTQYF	NA	NA	TRBV15	TRBJ2-3
TGTGCCAGCAGTGCGGTCCGGAGCTCCTACGAGCAGTACTTC	CASSAVRSSYEQYF	NA	NA	TRBV2	TRBJ2-7
TGTGCCAGCAGCCAAGGACAGGGGGCGTTCTACGAGCAGTACTTC	CASSQGQGAFYEQYF	NA	TRBD1	TRBV16	TRBJ2-7
TGTGCCAGCAGCTTGGACAGGGGAAGCACCGGGGAGCTGTTTTTT	CASSLDRGSTGELFF	NA	TRBD1	TRBV7-9	TRBJ2-2
TGTGCCAGCACCCCGACTAGCGCTGACTACGAGCAGTACTTC	CASTPTSADYEQYF	NA	TRBD2	TRBV27	TRBJ2-7
TGTGCCAGCAGCTTGGGGACAGCGAACACCGGGGAGCTGTTTTTT	CASSLGTANTGELFF	NA	TRBD1	TRBV7-2	TRBJ2-2
TGCGCCAGCAGCTTAGAACAGAATAATTCACCCCTCCACTTT	CASSLEQNNSPLHF	few	NA	TRBV5-1	TRBJ1-6
TGTGCCAGCAGTTACTTAGCGTTCAATGAGCAGTTCTTC	CASSYLAFNEQFF	NA	NA	TRBV6-5	TRBJ2-1
TGTGCCAGCAGCTTAAACAGGGTGATAGGCACTGAAGCTTTCTTT	CASSLNRVIGTEAFF	few	NA	TRBV7-3	TRBJ1-1
TGTGCCACCAGCAGAGATAGGAGCTCTGGGGCCAACGTCCTGACTTTC	CATSRDRSSGANVLTF	medium-sized	NA	TRBV15	TRBJ2-6
TGCGCCAGCAGCAACCTGGACCAGGGGGGTAGTGAAAAACTGTTTTTT	CASSNLDQGGSEKLFF	NA	TRBD1	TRBV4-3	TRBJ1-4
TGCGCCAGCAGCTGGGACGGGAGCTCCTACGAGCAGTACTTC	CASSWDGSSYEQYF	few	NA	TRBV5-1	TRBJ2-7
TGCGCCAGCAGCCAACCGGGACAGGGATCTTACGAGCAGTACTTC	CASSQPGQGSYEQYF	NA	TRBD1	TRBV4-1	TRBJ2-7
TGTGCCAGCAGCGGGGGACTAGCGGGAGTCGGGCAGTTCTTC	CASSGGLAGVGQFF	NA	TRBD2	TRBV7-2	TRBJ2-1
TGTGCCAGCTCACCACCGGACAGCCTCAGCACAGATACGCAGTATTTT	CASSPPDSLSTDTQYF	NA	NA	TRBV18	TRBJ2-3
TGTGCCAGCAGTGGGGAGGGATCGGACCGGTGGGGCGAGCAGTACTTC	CASSGEGSDRWGEQYF	NA	TRBD2	TRBV2	TRBJ2-7
TGTGCCAGCAGCGACAGCTTCCGGGACAGGGGAACCGAGCAGTACTTC	CASSDSFRDRGTEQYF	NA	TRBD1	TRBV7-9	TRBJ2-7
TGTGCCATCAGGGACAGGGACTTTGGCTACACCTTC	CAIRDRDFGYTF	NA	TRBD1	TRBV10-3	TRBJ1-2
TGCGCCAGCAGCAAAGCCATTAGTAGCAATCAGCCCCAGCATTTT	CASSKAISSNQPQHF	NA	NA	TRBV4-1	TRBJ1-5
TGTGCCAGCAGCAGAGGGACTAGCGGAGATGAGCAGTTCTTC	CASSRGTSGDEQFF	NA	TRBD2	TRBV7-7	TRBJ2-1
TGCGCCAGCAGCCAAGTCGGTAGCGGGAGAATTGAGCAGTTCTTC	CASSQVGSGRIEQFF	NA	TRBD2	TRBV4-1	TRBJ2-1
TGTGCCGGAGGGCACACAGATACGCAGTATTTT	CAGGHTDTQYF	NA	NA	TRBV10-3	TRBJ2-3
TGTGCCAGCAGTTTCAGGACAGGGGGAAGAACTGAAGCTTTCTTT	CASSFRTGGRTEAFF	NA	TRBD1	TRBV28	TRBJ1-1
TGCGCCAGCAGTGAGGTGGCCCCGCGGGACAATGAGCAGTTCTTC	CASSEVAPRDNEQFF	NA	NA	TRBV10-2	TRBJ2-1
TGTGCCAGCAGCTTAAGTTTGGCAGTTGCAGATACGCAGTATTTT	CASSLSLAVADTQYF	NA	NA	TRBV7-2	TRBJ2-3